This T cell receptor beta chain was identified during a study of cytomegalovirus exposure and HLA in healthy donors. Libraries were prepared by immunoSEQ multiplex PCR; TCRdb keeps only in-frame clonotypes and omits some of them. The table records approximately 170,000 clones, around 85% of them present only once. General observations from the study: Cytomegalovirus status was reportedly diagnosed by the classifier with high sensitivity and specificity. The majority of TCR sequences were rare, yet some public TCRs appeared in many donors.

This clone has a handful of counts. What it binds is not known. The V gene end was trimmed by 0 bases and the J gene end by 8 bases; junction bases not matched to a gene: 8. Looked up from germline, CDR1 is SGHVS and CDR2 is FNYEAQ. CDR3 length: 16 amino acids. The chain couples TRBV7-6 to TRBJ2-1, with 9 bases aligning to TRBD2. This receptor was identified in a man under 40 in good health and CMV-seropositive. The sample was PBMCs. DNA for the CDR3: TGTGCCAGCAGCTTAGCTGGCGGGGGGGCTACGTATGAGCAGTTCTTC. Translating it yields CASSLAGGGATYEQFF.